This T cell receptor (beta chain) was found in a study of graft-versus-host responses after intestinal transplantation. Whole-study results and caveats: Individuals carrying graft-donor T cell macrochimerism showed high graft-versus-host to host-versus-graft clonal ratios in allografts.

Some clones are missing from TCRdb's copy, which holds only in-frame ones; the method was immunoSEQ multiplex PCR. The sample contains about 110,000 clones, around 94% of which appear only once. This clone occurred once. Its antigen is not known. CDR1 is LNHDA, CDR2 SQIVND, per germline (reference sequence). Trimming at V came to 8 bases and at J to 5 bases, leaving 2 bases not matched to a gene. The CDR3 length is 11 residues. The sample consisted of unstimulated CD8+ T cells sorted from spleen or lymph node cells, taken before transplant. This chain joins TRBV19 and TRBJ2-7; 8 bases line up with TRBD2. The receptor was derived from a human donor who was the organ donor for an intestinal transplant. DNA of the CDR3: TGTGCCAGTGTAGCGGGAAACGAGCAGTACTTC. It encodes CASVAGNEQYF.